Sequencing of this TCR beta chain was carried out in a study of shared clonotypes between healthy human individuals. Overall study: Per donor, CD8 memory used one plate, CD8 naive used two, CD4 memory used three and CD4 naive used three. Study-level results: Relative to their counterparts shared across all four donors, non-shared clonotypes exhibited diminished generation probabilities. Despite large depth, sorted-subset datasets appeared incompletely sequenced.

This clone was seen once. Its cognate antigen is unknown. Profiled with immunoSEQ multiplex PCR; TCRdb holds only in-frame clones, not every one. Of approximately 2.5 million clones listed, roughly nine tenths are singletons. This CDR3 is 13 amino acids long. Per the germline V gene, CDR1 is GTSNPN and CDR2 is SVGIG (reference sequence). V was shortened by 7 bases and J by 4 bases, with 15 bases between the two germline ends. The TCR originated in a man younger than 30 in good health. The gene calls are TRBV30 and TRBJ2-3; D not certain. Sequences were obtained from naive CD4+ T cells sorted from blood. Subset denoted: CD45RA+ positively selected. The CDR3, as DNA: TGTGCCTACTCTTTGTTTAACGCAGATACGCAGTATTTT. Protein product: CAYSLFNADTQYF.